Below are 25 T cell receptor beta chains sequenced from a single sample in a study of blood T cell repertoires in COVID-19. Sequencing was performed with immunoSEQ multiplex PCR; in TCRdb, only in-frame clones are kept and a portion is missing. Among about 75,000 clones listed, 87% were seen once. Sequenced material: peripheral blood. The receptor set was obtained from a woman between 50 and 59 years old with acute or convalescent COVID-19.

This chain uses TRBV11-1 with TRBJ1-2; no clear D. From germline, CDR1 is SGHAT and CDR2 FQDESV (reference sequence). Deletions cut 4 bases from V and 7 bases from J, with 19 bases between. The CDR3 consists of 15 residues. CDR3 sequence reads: CASSSIGERLLGYTF. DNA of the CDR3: TGTGCCAGCAGCTCGATCGGTGAGCGGCTCCTTGGCTACACCTTC.

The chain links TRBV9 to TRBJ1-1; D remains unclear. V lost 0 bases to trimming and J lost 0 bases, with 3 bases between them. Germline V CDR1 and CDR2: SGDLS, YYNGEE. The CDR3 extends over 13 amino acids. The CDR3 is CASSVAVNTEAFF. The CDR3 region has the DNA TGTGCCAGCAGCGTAGCTGTGAACACTGAAGCTTTCTTT.

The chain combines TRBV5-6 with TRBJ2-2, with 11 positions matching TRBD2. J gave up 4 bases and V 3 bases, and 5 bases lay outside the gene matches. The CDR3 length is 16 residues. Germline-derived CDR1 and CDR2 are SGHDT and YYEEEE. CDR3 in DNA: TGTGCCAGCAGCTCTAGCGGGAGGTTTACCACCGGGGAGCTGTTTTTT. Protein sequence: CASSSSGRFTTGELFF.

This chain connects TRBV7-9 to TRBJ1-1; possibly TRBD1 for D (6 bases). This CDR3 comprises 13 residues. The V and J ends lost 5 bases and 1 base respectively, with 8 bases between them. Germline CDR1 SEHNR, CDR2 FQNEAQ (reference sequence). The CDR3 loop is CASSRQENTEAFF. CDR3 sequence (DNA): TGTGCCAGCAGCCGACAGGAGAACACTGAAGCTTTCTTT. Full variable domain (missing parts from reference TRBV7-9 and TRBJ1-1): DTGVSQNPRHKITKRGQNVTFRCDPISEHNRLYWYRQTLGQGPEFLTYFQNEAQLEKSRLLSDRFSAERPKGSFSTLEIQRTEQGDSAMYLCASSRQENTEAFFGQGTRLTVV.

CDR3 in DNA: TGTGCCAGCAGCCCTCGACTAGACGGGGAGACCCAGTACTTC. Amino acid sequence: CASSPRLDGETQYF. V and J are TRBV13 and TRBJ2-5; weak D call: TRBD2 (6 bases). There are 14 residues in the CDR3. The germline gives CDR1 PRHDT, CDR2 FYEKMQ (reference sequence). Trimming pared 5 bases from V and 5 bases from J, leaving 15 bases between.

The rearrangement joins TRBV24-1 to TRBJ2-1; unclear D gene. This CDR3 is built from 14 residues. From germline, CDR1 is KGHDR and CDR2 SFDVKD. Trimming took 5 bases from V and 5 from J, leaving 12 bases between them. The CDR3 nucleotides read TGTGCCACCAGTGTTTCGCGGCTAAACAATGAGCAGTTCTTC. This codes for CATSVSRLNNEQFF.

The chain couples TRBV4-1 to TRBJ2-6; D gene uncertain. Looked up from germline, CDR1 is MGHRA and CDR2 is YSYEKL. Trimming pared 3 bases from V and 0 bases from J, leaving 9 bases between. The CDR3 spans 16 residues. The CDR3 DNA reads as TGCGCCAGCAGCCACCCAGGCATCTCTGGGGCCAACGTCCTGACTTTC. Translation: CASSHPGISGANVLTF.

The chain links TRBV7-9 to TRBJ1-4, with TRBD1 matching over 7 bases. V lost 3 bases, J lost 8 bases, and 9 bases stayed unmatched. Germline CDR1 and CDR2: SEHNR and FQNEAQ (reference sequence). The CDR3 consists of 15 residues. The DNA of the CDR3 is TGTGCCAGCAGCTTGGGGGACAGTTTGAACGAAAAACTGTTTTTT. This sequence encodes CASSLGDSLNEKLFF.

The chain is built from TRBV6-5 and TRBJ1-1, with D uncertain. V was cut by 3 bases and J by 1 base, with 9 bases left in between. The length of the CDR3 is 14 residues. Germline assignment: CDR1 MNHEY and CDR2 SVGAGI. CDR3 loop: CASSYRQANTEAFF. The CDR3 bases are TGTGCCAGCAGTTATAGGCAGGCGAACACTGAAGCTTTCTTT.

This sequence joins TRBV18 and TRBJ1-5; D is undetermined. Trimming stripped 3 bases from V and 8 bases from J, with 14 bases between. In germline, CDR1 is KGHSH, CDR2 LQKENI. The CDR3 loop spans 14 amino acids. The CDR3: CASSPRGKVEPQHF. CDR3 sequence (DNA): TGTGCCAGCTCACCTCGGGGAAAGGTGGAGCCCCAGCATTTT.

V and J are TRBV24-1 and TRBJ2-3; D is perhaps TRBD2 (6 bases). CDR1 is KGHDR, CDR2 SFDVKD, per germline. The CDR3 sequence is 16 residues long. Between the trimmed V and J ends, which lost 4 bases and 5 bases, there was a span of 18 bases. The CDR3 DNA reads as TGTGCCACCAGTGACTCTATACCCGGGGAGGTAGATACGCAGTATTTT. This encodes CATSDSIPGEVDTQYF.

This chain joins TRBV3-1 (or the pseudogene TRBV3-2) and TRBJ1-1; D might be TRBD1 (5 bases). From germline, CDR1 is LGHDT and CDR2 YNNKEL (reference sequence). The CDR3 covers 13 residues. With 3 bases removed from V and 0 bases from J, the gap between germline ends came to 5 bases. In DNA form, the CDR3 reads TGTGCCAGCAGCCAGACAGTGAACACTGAAGCTTTCTTT. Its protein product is CASSQTVNTEAFF.

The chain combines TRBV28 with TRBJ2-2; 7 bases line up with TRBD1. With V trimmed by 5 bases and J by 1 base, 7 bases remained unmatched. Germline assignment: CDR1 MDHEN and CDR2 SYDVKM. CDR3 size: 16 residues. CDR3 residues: CASSPGTAMNTGELFF. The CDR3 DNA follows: TGTGCCAGCAGTCCAGGGACAGCTATGAACACCGGGGAGCTGTTTTTT.

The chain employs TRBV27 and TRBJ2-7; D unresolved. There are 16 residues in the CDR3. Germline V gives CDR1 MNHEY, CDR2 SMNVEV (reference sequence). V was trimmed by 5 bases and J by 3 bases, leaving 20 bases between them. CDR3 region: CASSPRSRNIVYEQYF. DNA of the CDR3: TGTGCCAGCAGTCCCCGGTCCAGGAACATAGTCTACGAGCAGTACTTC.

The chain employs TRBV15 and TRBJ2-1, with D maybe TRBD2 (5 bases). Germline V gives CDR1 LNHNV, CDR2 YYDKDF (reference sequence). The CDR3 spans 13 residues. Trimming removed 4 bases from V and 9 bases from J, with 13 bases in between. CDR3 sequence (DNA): TGTGCCACCAGCAACGATCTAGGAGGTGAGCAGTTCTTC. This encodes CATSNDLGGEQFF.

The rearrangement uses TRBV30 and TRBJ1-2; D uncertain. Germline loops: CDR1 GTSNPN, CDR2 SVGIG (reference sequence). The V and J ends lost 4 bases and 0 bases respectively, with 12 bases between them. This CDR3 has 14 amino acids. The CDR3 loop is CAWTGGRSNYGYTF. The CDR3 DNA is TGTGCCTGGACCGGAGGGAGATCTAACTATGGCTACACCTTC. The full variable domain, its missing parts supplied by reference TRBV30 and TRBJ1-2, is SQTIHQWPATLVQPVGSPLSLECTVEGTSNPNLYWYRQAAGRGLQLLFYSVGIGQISSEVPQNLSASRPQDRQFILSSKKLLLSDSGFYLCAWTGGRSNYGYTFGSGTRLTVV.

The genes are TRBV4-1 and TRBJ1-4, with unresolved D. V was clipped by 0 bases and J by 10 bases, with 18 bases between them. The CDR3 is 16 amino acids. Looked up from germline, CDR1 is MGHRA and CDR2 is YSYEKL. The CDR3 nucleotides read TGCGCCAGCAGCCAAGACCCCGGGGTGGCGGGAGGAAAACTGTTTTTT. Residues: CASSQDPGVAGGKLFF.

The CDR3 protein is CASSQALAGVGTGELFF. The CDR3 DNA reads as TGCGCCAGCAGCCAAGCGCTAGCGGGGGTTGGCACCGGGGAGCTGTTTTTT. V gene TRBV4-1 combines with J gene TRBJ2-2; 10 nucleotides agree with TRBD2. Germline CDR1 reads MGHRA; CDR2 reads YSYEKL. CDR3 length: 17 amino acids. J was trimmed by 4 bases and V by 1 base; bases with no gene match: 6.

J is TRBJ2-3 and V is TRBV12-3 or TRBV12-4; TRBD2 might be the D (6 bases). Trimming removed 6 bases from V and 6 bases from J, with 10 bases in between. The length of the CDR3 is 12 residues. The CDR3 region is CASRRETDTQYF. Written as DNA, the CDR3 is TGTGCCAGCAGACGGGAGACCGATACGCAGTATTTT.

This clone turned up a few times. As DNA, the CDR3 is TGCGCCAGCCCCATTGCAACAACCGGGACAGGGGTTAATCAGCCCCAGCATTTT. As protein: CASPIATTGTGVNQPQHF. The chain combines TRBV23-1 with TRBJ1-5; TRBD1 matches 10 bases. TRBV23-1 is noted as an ORF with a role that remains uncertain. The J segment lost 4 bases and the V segment lost 8 bases, leaving 17 bases of the junction unmatched. This CDR3 has 18 residues.

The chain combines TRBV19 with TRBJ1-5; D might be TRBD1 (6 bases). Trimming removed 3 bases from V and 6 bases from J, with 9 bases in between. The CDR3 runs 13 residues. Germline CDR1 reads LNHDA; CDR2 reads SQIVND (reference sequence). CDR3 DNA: TGTGCCAGTAGTATGGGGGCGCCTCAGCCCCAGCATTTT. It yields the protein CASSMGAPQPQHF.

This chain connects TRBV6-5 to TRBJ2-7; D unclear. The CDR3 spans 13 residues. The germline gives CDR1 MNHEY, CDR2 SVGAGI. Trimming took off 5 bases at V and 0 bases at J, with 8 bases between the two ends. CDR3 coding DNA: TGTGCCAGCAGTCCCGTCAGCTCCTACGAGCAGTACTTC. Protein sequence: CASSPVSSYEQYF.

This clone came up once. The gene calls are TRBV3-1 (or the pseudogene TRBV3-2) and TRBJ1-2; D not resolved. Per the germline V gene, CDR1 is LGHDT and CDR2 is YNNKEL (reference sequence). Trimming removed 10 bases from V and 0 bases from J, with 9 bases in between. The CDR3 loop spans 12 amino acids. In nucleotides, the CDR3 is TGTGCCACTCACGGGTCTAACTATGGCTACACCTTC. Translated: CATHGSNYGYTF.

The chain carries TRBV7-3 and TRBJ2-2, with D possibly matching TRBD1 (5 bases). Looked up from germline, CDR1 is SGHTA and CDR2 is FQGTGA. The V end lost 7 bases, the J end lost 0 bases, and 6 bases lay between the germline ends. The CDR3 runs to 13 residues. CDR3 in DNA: TGTGCCAGCAAAGGGGCGAACACCGGGGAGCTGTTTTTT. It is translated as CASKGANTGELFF.

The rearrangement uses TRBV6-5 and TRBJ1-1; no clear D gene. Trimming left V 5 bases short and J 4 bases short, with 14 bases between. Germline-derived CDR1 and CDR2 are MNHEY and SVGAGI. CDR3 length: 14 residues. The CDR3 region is CASSRDPQSTEAFF. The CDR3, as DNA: TGTGCCAGCAGTCGTGACCCACAGAGCACTGAAGCTTTCTTT.